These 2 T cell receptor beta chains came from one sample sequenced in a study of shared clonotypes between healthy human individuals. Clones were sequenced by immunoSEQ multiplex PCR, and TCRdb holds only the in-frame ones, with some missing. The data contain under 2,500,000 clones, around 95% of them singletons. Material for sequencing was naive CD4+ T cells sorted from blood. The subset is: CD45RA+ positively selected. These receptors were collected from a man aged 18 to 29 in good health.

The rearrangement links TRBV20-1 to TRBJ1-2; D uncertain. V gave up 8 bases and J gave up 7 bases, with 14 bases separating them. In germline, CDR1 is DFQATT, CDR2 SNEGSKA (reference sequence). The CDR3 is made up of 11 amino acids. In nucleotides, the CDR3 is TGCAGTCCCACCTGGAAGGGTGGCTACACCTTC. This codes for CSPTWKGGYTF.

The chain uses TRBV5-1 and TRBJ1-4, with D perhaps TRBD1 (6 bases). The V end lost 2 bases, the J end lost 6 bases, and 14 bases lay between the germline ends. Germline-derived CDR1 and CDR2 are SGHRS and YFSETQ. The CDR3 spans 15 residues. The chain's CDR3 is CASSLTGGGYEKLFF. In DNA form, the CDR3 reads TGCGCCAGCAGCTTAACAGGAGGGGGATATGAAAAACTGTTTTTT.